These 29 T cell receptor beta chains came from one sample sequenced in a study of cytomegalovirus exposure and HLA in healthy donors. PCR was performed using 60 Vbeta and 13 Jbeta primers. Produced via immunoSEQ multiplex PCR; TCRdb's table is partial and in-frame only. Here the sample table reports roughly 50,000 clones. Sequencing used PBMCs. The receptors here all came from a woman between 55 and 75 years old in good health and CMV-seropositive.

The V call is TRBV2, the J call TRBJ2-1, with 9 bases fitting TRBD1. Germline assignment: CDR1 SNHLY and CDR2 FYNNEI. There are 13 residues in the CDR3. Germline trimming cut 6 bases from V and 4 bases from J; bases unmatched to any gene: 1. DNA for the CDR3: TGTGCCAGCAGGGACAGGGGTTACAATGAGCAGTTCTTC. Translating gives CASRDRGYNEQFF.

The CDR3 region has the DNA TGTGCCAGCGGTACAGGGGGCTCCTACAATGAGCAGTTCTTC. Translated: CASGTGGSYNEQFF. V usage is TRBV7-2 and J usage is TRBJ2-1, with 8 nucleotides matching TRBD1. The germline gives CDR1 SGHTA, CDR2 FQGNSA. V trimming: 8 bases; J trimming: 0 bases; junction bases outside the gene matches: 3. The CDR3 is 14 amino acids.

Comments on this clone: The junction shows a germline mismatch at one end, possibly a read error. The CDR3 DNA sequence: TGTGCTAGCAGCGGGGGACAGGGACTTTACACCGGGGAGCTGTTTTTT. It specifies CASSGGQGLYTGELFF. V usage is TRBV7-7 and J usage is TRBJ2-2, with D possibly TRBD1 on 9 matching bases. CDR3 length: 16 residues. In germline, CDR1 is SSHAT, CDR2 FNYEAQ (reference sequence).

In DNA form, the CDR3 reads TGTGCCAGCAGACCGACAGGGGGCAGGGAAAAACTGTTTTTT. Protein: CASRPTGGREKLFF. This chain uses TRBV2 with TRBJ1-4; 10 bases are shared with TRBD1. This CDR3 contains 14 residues. J lost 8 bases, V lost 6 bases, and 6 bases had no gene match. Germline loops: CDR1 SNHLY, CDR2 FYNNEI.

V gene TRBV7-2 combines with J gene TRBJ1-2; perhaps TRBD1 as D (6 bases). Looked up from germline, CDR1 is SGHTA and CDR2 is FQGNSA. V gave up 5 bases and J gave up 4 bases, with 14 bases separating them. This CDR3 contains 14 residues. For the CDR3, the DNA is TGTGCCAGCAGCCCACAGGGTACGAGCTATGGCTACACCTTC. This encodes CASSPQGTSYGYTF.

V is TRBV18 and J is TRBJ1-1; D remains unclear. CDR3 length equals 13 residues. The V gene lost 2 bases and the J gene lost 2 bases, with 6 bases spanning the gap. CDR1 and CDR2 from the germline V gene are KGHSH and LQKENI. CDR3 nucleotides: TGTGCCAGCTCACCAGACTTAAACACTGAAGCTTTCTTT. Encoded protein: CASSPDLNTEAFF.

The chain joins TRBV5-4 to TRBJ1-2; D may be TRBD1 (5 bases). Trimming stripped 0 bases from V and 4 bases from J, with 10 bases between. The CDR3 length is 14 residues. The germline gives CDR1 SGHNT, CDR2 YYREEE (reference sequence). CDR3 residues: CASSLGGVSYGYTF. The CDR3 DNA sequence: TGTGCCAGCAGCTTGGGGGGGGTTAGCTATGGCTACACCTTC. Complete variable domain (other parts from reference TRBV5-4 and TRBJ1-2): ETGVTQSPTHLIKTRGQQVTLRCSSQSGHNTVSWYQQALGQGPQFIFQYYREEENGRGNFPPRFSGLQFPNYSSELNVNALELDDSALYLCASSLGGVSYGYTFGSGTRLTVV.

The V gene is TRBV4-1, the J gene TRBJ2-7, with D possibly TRBD1 on 5 matching bases. Germline lookup yields CDR1 MGHRA and CDR2 YSYEKL. V lost 3 bases and J 2 bases, leaving 11 bases between the germline ends. The CDR3 extends over 14 amino acids. The CDR3 region is CASSHLQGAYEQYF. The CDR3 coding sequence is TGCGCCAGCAGCCACCTCCAGGGCGCCTACGAGCAGTACTTC.

This chain links TRBV7-9 with TRBJ2-7, with 7 nucleotides matching TRBD1. This CDR3 has 13 amino acids. Trimming removed 6 bases from V and 5 bases from J; junction bases left unmatched: 7. The germline CDR1 and CDR2 sequences are SEHNR and FQNEAQ (reference sequence). This CDR3 is CASSQDRFHEQYF. CDR3 sequence (DNA): TGTGCCAGCAGTCAGGACAGGTTCCACGAGCAGTACTTC.

The J gene is TRBJ1-2, the V gene TRBV6-5, with TRBD1 matching over 8 bases. The junction had 3 bases not matched to a gene; V was cut back by 0 bases and J by 6 bases. The CDR3 extends over 14 amino acids. From germline, CDR1 is MNHEY and CDR2 SVGAGI. The CDR3 DNA sequence: TGTGCCAGCAGTTACTCCGGACAGGGAGATGGCTACACCTTC. This encodes CASSYSGQGDGYTF.

The genes are TRBV27 and TRBJ2-3; possible D gene TRBD2, 5 bases. The CDR3 loop spans 19 amino acids. The germline V gene has CDR1 MNHEY and CDR2 SMNVEV (reference sequence). Trimming removed 2 bases from V and 1 base from J, with 22 bases in between. The CDR3 nucleotides read TGTGCCAGCAGTTTAGAACCCCCTTTAGCGTCTCGAGGCACAGATACGCAGTATTTT. Its translation is CASSLEPPLASRGTDTQYF.

The genes are TRBV7-9 and TRBJ1-4; the D gene is possibly TRBD1 (6 bases). CDR1 and CDR2 from the germline V gene are SEHNR and FQNEAQ (reference sequence). This CDR3 is 14 amino acids long. Trimming shortened V by 5 bases and J by 7 bases, and 14 bases separated the two germline ends. The CDR3 sequence: CASSTAGGSEKLFF. CDR3 nucleotides: TGTGCCAGCAGCACGGCGGGGGGCTCTGAAAAACTGTTTTTT.

The chain employs TRBV4-1 and TRBJ2-1; the match to TRBD2 covers 10 bases. Trimming at V came to 1 base and at J to 5 bases, leaving 2 bases not matched to a gene. CDR1 is MGHRA and CDR2 is YSYEKL in the germline V gene. This CDR3 has 15 residues. The CDR3 coding sequence is TGCGCCAGCAGCCAAGGGCTAGCGGGGGACAATGAGCAGTTCTTC. Translating gives CASSQGLAGDNEQFF.

J is TRBJ2-7 and V is TRBV11-3; 7 bases map to TRBD1. Unmatched junction bases numbered 10, after V lost 5 bases and J lost 0 bases. The CDR3 sequence is 16 residues long. Germline V CDR1 and CDR2: SGHNT, YENEEA. CDR3 amino acids: CASSPSNRGISYEQYF. The CDR3 region has the DNA TGTGCCAGCAGCCCGTCGAACAGGGGAATCTCCTACGAGCAGTACTTC.

The chain is built from TRBV6-6 and TRBJ1-5; 9 nucleotides agree with TRBD1. This CDR3 spans 13 amino acids. V lost 5 bases to trimming and J lost 7 bases; unmatched junction nucleotides: 3. Germline lookup yields CDR1 MNHNY and CDR2 SVGAGI (reference sequence). As DNA, the CDR3 is TGTGCCAGCAGTGATGACAGGGGGCAGCCCCAGCATTTT. Protein: CASSDDRGQPQHF.

The chain carries TRBV4-3 and TRBJ1-1; unclear D gene. Trimming stripped 0 bases from V and 0 bases from J, with 8 bases between. The CDR3 contains 15 residues. Germline V CDR1 and CDR2: LGHNA, YSLEER. CDR3 in amino acids: CASSQDRLLNTEAFF. The CDR3 DNA reads TGCGCCAGCAGCCAAGACAGGTTATTGAACACTGAAGCTTTCTTT.

The V and J genes are TRBV2 and TRBJ2-5; TRBD2 agrees at 12 bases. The ends lost 5 bases at V and 5 bases at J; junction bases unmatched: 6. Germline assignment: CDR1 SNHLY and CDR2 FYNNEI. CDR3 length: 15 amino acids. CDR3 loop: CASSLLAGGVETQYF. DNA for the CDR3: TGTGCCAGCAGTTTACTAGCGGGGGGTGTCGAGACCCAGTACTTC.

The chain employs TRBV18 and TRBJ2-5; 10 nucleotides agree with TRBD1. This CDR3 region has 14 residues. The germline V gene has CDR1 KGHSH and CDR2 LQKENI. With V trimmed by 6 bases and J by 5 bases, 6 bases remained unmatched. The CDR3: CASSPGQGVETQYF. The CDR3 nucleotides are TGTGCCAGCTCTCCCGGACAGGGGGTGGAGACCCAGTACTTC. The full variable domain, completed using reference TRBV18 and TRBJ2-5, is NAGVMQNPRHLVRRRGQEARLRCSPMKGHSHVYWYRQLPEEGLKFMVYLQKENIIDESGMPKERFSAEFPKEGPSILRIQQVVRGDSAAYFCASSPGQGVETQYFGPGTRLLVL.

This CDR3 is CASSYGQGNEKLFF. For the CDR3, the DNA is TGTGCCAGCAGTTACGGACAGGGGAATGAAAAACTGTTTTTT. The chain uses TRBV6-6 and TRBJ1-4, with TRBD1 identical over 9 bases. Germline V gene sequence: CDR1 MNHNY, CDR2 SVGAGI (reference sequence). This CDR3 has 14 residues. The trim removed 2 bases at V and 5 bases at J, leaving 0 bases unmatched.

The rearrangement joins TRBV5-1 to TRBJ2-7; weak D call: TRBD2 (6 bases). The CDR3 sequence is 13 residues long. CDR1 and CDR2 from the germline V gene are SGHRS and YFSETQ. Trimming took 7 bases from V and 2 from J, leaving 13 bases between them. CDR3 sequence (DNA): TGCGCCAGCCGCCGGGCGGGGACCTACGAGCAGTACTTC. It is translated as CASRRAGTYEQYF.

The chain links TRBV5-6 to TRBJ2-3; D is perhaps TRBD1 (6 bases). Germline lookup yields CDR1 SGHDT and CDR2 YYEEEE. The V gene lost 4 bases and the J gene lost 9 bases, with 15 bases spanning the gap. The CDR3 has 13 amino acids. The CDR3 is CASSRDPGGTQYF. CDR3 nucleotides: TGTGCCAGCAGCAGGGACCCTGGGGGCACGCAGTATTTT.

The chain joins TRBV7-6 to TRBJ1-4, with D perhaps matching TRBD1 (5 bases). Germline assignment: CDR1 SGHVS and CDR2 FNYEAQ. This CDR3 spans 17 amino acids. V lost 5 bases and J lost 3, with 19 bases in between. DNA for the CDR3: TGTGCCAGCAGCGCCGATAAAGGGGTGATTGCTAATGAAAAACTGTTTTTT. Protein: CASSADKGVIANEKLFF.

The J gene is TRBJ1-6, the V gene TRBV5-3, with no clear D. TRBV5-3 has ORF status, its function being uncertain. Trimming cost V 4 bases and J 7 bases, with 12 bases left between them. The CDR3 is made up of 14 amino acids. As DNA, the CDR3 is TGTGCCAGAAGCGCGGTCAGATCAAATTCACCCCTCCACTTT. As protein: CARSAVRSNSPLHF.

The chain employs TRBV29-1 and TRBJ1-1; tentatively, D is TRBD1 (6 bases). This CDR3 comprises 13 residues. Trimming removed 0 bases from V and 5 bases from J, with 10 bases in between. Per the germline V gene, CDR1 is SQVTM and CDR2 is ANQGSEA. CDR3 in DNA: TGCAGCGTTGAAGACAGGGGAGGGACTGAAGCTTTCTTT. Amino acids: CSVEDRGGTEAFF.

The chain is built from TRBV5-1 and TRBJ2-3; 7 positions match TRBD2. The V gene end was trimmed by 4 bases and the J gene end by 5 bases; junction bases not matched to a gene: 10. There are 15 residues in the CDR3. The V gene's germline CDR1 is SGHRS and CDR2 YFSETQ. The CDR3 DNA reads TGCGCCAGCAGCCAGGCTGGCGGGGGACTAGATACGCAGTATTTT. Its translation: CASSQAGGGLDTQYF.

The gene calls are TRBV7-2 and TRBJ1-1, with 8 bases lining up with TRBD1. The V gene's germline CDR1 is SGHTA and CDR2 FQGNSA. This CDR3 contains 13 residues. V gave up 3 bases and J gave up 4 bases; unmatched junction bases: 1. The CDR3 region is CASSFTGGTEAFF. The CDR3 region has the DNA TGTGCCAGCAGCTTCACAGGGGGCACTGAAGCTTTCTTT.

The chain has TRBV4-3 and TRBJ2-7, with D possibly matching TRBD2 (5 bases). Per the germline V gene, CDR1 is LGHNA and CDR2 is YSLEER. V was trimmed by 0 bases and J by 6 bases, leaving 12 bases between them. This CDR3 contains 14 residues. The CDR3 DNA sequence: TGCGCCAGCAGCCAAGAAGGCAGAGGAGGCGAGCAGTACTTC. Translation: CASSQEGRGGEQYF.

This chain links TRBV19 with TRBJ1-5; D ambiguous. The CDR3 contains 15 residues. CDR1 LNHDA and CDR2 SQIVND come from the germline V gene (reference sequence). Trimming stripped 0 bases from V and 5 bases from J, with 11 bases between. The CDR3 reads CASSIDPRGDQPQHF. The CDR3 coding sequence is TGTGCCAGTAGTATAGACCCCCGGGGAGATCAGCCCCAGCATTTT.

The chain has TRBV5-1 and TRBJ1-1; 7 positions agree with TRBD1. CDR1 is SGHRS and CDR2 is YFSETQ in the germline V gene. The CDR3 is made up of 14 amino acids. Unmatched junction bases numbered 6, after V lost 4 bases and J lost 3 bases. Written as DNA, the CDR3 is TGCGCCAGCAGCCGCCAGGGGGTTCACACTGAAGCTTTCTTT. This sequence encodes CASSRQGVHTEAFF. The variable domain in full, completed from reference TRBV5-1 and TRBJ1-1, reads KAGVTQTPRYLIKTRGQQVTLSCSPISGHRSVSWYQQTPGQGLQFLFEYFSETQRNKGNFPGRFSGRQFSNSRSEMNVSTLELGDSALYLCASSRQGVHTEAFFGQGTRLTVV.